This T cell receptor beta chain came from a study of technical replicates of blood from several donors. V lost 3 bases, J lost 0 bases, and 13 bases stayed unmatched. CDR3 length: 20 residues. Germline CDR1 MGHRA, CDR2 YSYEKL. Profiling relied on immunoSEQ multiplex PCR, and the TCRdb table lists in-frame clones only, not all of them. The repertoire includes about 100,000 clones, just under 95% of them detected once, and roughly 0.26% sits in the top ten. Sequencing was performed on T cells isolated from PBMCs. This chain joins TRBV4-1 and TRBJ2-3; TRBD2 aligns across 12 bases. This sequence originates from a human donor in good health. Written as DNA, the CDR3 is TGCGCCAGCAGCCACCCTGCTCGGACTAGCGGGGTTACTAGCACAGATACGCAGTATTTT. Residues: CASSHPARTSGVTSTDTQYF.